This T cell receptor beta chain was sequenced for a study of identical twins. Each CDR3 protein is one row after TCRdb ran MiXCR on the 5' RACE reads. The sample contains approximately 590,000 distinct CDR3 sequences, 7.5% to 10% of which appear only once. The CDR3 length is 15 residues. Trimming pared 4 bases from V and 3 bases from J, leaving 17 bases between. Germline V gives CDR1 SGDLS, CDR2 YYNGEE. This clonotype has more than one count but fewer than ten. The same specimen was also included in a second study, on yellow fever vaccine responses in identical twins. From that second work: Twins' vaccine T cell responses reportedly seemed partly convergent and partly personalized.

The sequence derives from a woman aged 18 to 35 in good health. J is TRBJ2-7 and V is TRBV9; either TRBD1 or TRBD2 may supply D (5 bases each). The sequenced sample was PBMCs. The CDR3 loop reads CASSTLRDGDYEQYF. The CDR3 region has the DNA TGTGCCAGCAGCACGCTCCGGGACGGAGACTACGAGCAGTACTTC. The full variable domain, its missing parts supplied by reference TRBV9 and TRBJ2-7, is DSGVTQTPKHLITATGQRVTLRCSPRSGDLSVYWYQQSLDQGLQFLIQYYNGEERAKGNILERFSAQQFPDLHSELNLSSLELGDSALYFCASSTLRDGDYEQYFGPGTRLTVT.